This paragraph reports one T cell receptor beta chain. The antigen is unknown. This PCR relied on a set of 60 Vbeta primers and 13 Jbeta primers. Per the authors' pipeline: About 10 million shared chains were among approximately 80 million unique TCR beta chains counted in a later analysis. Profiling relied on immunoSEQ multiplex PCR, and the TCRdb table lists in-frame clones only, not all of them. V and J calls and clone size are as listed in that table; D and trimming were resolved from the DNA. Among roughly 70,000 clones listed, 75% to 90% were seen once. This specimen comes from a study of cytomegalovirus exposure and HLA in healthy donors. Overall study results and limits: HLA-A and HLA-B allele assignments for most subjects were reportedly predicted accurately using TCR beta sequences. Exclusion as indistinguishable affected some V segments, including TRBV6-2 and TRBV6-3.

The germline V gene encodes CDR1 MGHRA and CDR2 YSYEKL. The CDR3 sequence is 19 residues long. V was pared by 0 bases and J by 7 bases, with 14 bases of the junction left unmatched. This chain connects TRBV4-1 to TRBJ2-1; the match to TRBD2 covers 11 bases. Material: PBMCs. This clonotype originated in a woman younger than 45 in good health and CMV-seropositive. The CDR3 loop reads CASSQESGTSGFAWNEQFF. CDR3 DNA sequence: TGCGCCAGCAGCCAAGAATCGGGGACTAGCGGATTCGCGTGGAATGAGCAGTTCTTC.